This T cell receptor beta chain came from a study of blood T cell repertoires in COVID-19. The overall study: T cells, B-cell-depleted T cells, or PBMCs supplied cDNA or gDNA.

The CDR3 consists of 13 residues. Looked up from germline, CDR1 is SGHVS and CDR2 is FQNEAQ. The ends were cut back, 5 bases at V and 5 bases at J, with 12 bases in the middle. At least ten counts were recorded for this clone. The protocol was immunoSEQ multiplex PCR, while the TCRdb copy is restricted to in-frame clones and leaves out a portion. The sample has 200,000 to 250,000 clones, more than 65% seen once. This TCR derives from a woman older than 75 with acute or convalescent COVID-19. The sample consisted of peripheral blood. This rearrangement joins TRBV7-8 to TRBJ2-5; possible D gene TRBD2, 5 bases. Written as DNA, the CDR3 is TGTGCCAGCAGCAGGACTCCCCCTGAGACCCAGTACTTC. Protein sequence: CASSRTPPETQYF.